This entry lists 16 T cell receptor beta chains sequenced from one sample in a study of identical twins. TCRdb fed the 5' RACE reads into MiXCR, producing one record per CDR3 protein. This sample yields 450,000 to 500,000 distinct CDR3 sequences, of which approximately 14% are seen a single time; around 0.98% belongs to the top ten. These same data were also listed under a study on yellow fever vaccine responses in identical twins.

The source material was CD4+ T cells sorted from blood. The receptors shown here come from a young woman in good health.

The chain has TRBV10-3 and TRBJ2-3, with D possibly being TRBD2 (7 bases). CDR3 length equals 17 residues. The V gene lost 5 bases and the J gene lost 4 bases, with 22 bases spanning the gap. Germline V gene lookup returns CDR1 ENHRY and CDR2 SYGVKD. The CDR3 reads CAISSFRGGGAADTQYF. Written as DNA, the CDR3 is TGTGCCATCAGTTCCTTCCGGGGAGGGGGGGCTGCAGATACGCAGTATTTT.

This clonotype was observed a handful of times. The chain links TRBV7-3 to TRBJ2-3; D is possibly TRBD1 (6 bases). The germline V gene encodes CDR1 SGHTA and CDR2 FQGTGA. Trimming shortened V by 5 bases and J by 2 bases, and 14 bases separated the two germline ends. The CDR3 has 15 amino acids. CDR3 loop: CASSPGTTYTDTQYF. The CDR3 DNA sequence: TGTGCCAGCAGCCCCGGGACAACGTACACAGATACGCAGTATTTT.

In its sample, this clonotype was seen a few times. CDR3 DNA sequence: TGCGCCAGCAGCCAAGATTTGGGTGCAGCCCAGAACACTGAAGCTTTCTTT. The encoded protein is CASSQDLGAAQNTEAFF. The chain couples TRBV4-3 to TRBJ1-1; D call uncertain. Trimming removed 0 bases at V and 1 base at J, with 15 bases between. Germline V lookup: CDR1 LGHNA, CDR2 YSLEER. This CDR3 contains 17 residues.

The table lists this clonotype with a few counts. V is TRBV20-1 and J is TRBJ2-1; 7 nucleotides match TRBD2. Trimming took 1 base from V and 12 from J; bases not matched to a gene: 9. CDR3 length: 13 residues. Germline V gene sequence: CDR1 DFQATT, CDR2 SNEGSKA (reference sequence). CDR3 in DNA: TGCAGTGCTAGAGCCTTGCCGGGGGGTGGGCAGTTCTTC. This sequence encodes CSARALPGGGQFF.

V gene TRBV12-3 or TRBV12-4 combines with J gene TRBJ2-7; D is ambiguous. The length of the CDR3 is 13 residues. Deletions cut 6 bases from V and 1 base from J, with 10 bases between. CDR3 DNA: TGTGCCAGCAGAAAAACTGATTCCTACGAGCAGTACTTC. Translating gives CASRKTDSYEQYF.

This clonotype came up many times. CDR3 in amino acids: CASSSLRGENTEAFF. For the CDR3, the DNA is TGTGCCAGCAGCTCCCTCCGGGGGGAGAACACTGAAGCTTTCTTT. The rearrangement joins TRBV7-9 to TRBJ1-1, with TRBD1 as a possible D gene (5 bases). This CDR3 spans 15 amino acids. Germline values: CDR1 SEHNR, CDR2 FQNEAQ (reference sequence). V lost 4 bases and J lost 1, with 13 bases in between. Full variable domain (rest looked up from reference TRBV7-9 and TRBJ1-1): DTGVSQNPRHKITKRGQNVTFRCDPISEHNRLYWYRQTLGQGPEFLTYFQNEAQLEKSRLLSDRFSAERPKGSFSTLEIQRTEQGDSAMYLCASSSLRGENTEAFFGQGTRLTVV.

This clonotype was seen many times. The rearrangement joins TRBV5-1 to TRBJ2-3; unclear D gene. CDR1 SGHRS and CDR2 YFSETQ come from the germline V gene. The CDR3 extends over 14 amino acids. V was cut by 1 base and J by 1 base, with 7 bases left in between. This CDR3 is CASSLSPGTDTQYF. Written as DNA, the CDR3 is TGCGCCAGCAGCTTGTCCCCCGGCACAGATACGCAGTATTTT.

This clonotype came up a few times. V gene TRBV18 combines with J gene TRBJ2-3; no reliable D call. V lost 1 base and J 2 bases, leaving 10 bases between the germline ends. This CDR3 spans 15 amino acids. Germline V lookup: CDR1 KGHSH, CDR2 LQKENI. In nucleotides, the CDR3 is TGTGCCAGCTCACCACGAGGCACTAACACAGATACGCAGTATTTT. Protein: CASSPRGTNTDTQYF.

J is TRBJ2-7 and V is TRBV20-1; possible D gene TRBD1, 5 bases. CDR3 size: 15 residues. The germline CDR1 and CDR2 sequences are DFQATT and SNEGSKA (reference sequence). V gave up 3 bases and J gave up 6 bases, with 21 bases separating them. The CDR3 loop is CSASRVETAKAEQYF. The DNA of the CDR3 is TGCAGTGCTAGCAGGGTAGAGACAGCCAAGGCCGAGCAGTACTTC.

The V call is TRBV4-1, the J call TRBJ2-5, with no clear D. V was cut by 0 bases and J by 4 bases, with 12 bases left in between. The V gene's germline CDR1 is MGHRA and CDR2 YSYEKL. The CDR3 is made up of 15 amino acids. CDR3 protein: CASSQDLLTRETQYF. In DNA form, the CDR3 reads TGCGCCAGCAGCCAAGATTTACTCACACGAGAGACCCAGTACTTC.

The rearrangement uses TRBV9 and TRBJ2-7; TRBD1 agrees at 8 bases. The germline V gene has CDR1 SGDLS and CDR2 YYNGEE. The CDR3 extends over 14 amino acids. The V and J ends lost 5 bases and 6 bases, in that order; junction bases with no gene match: 10. The CDR3 coding sequence is TGTGCCAGCAGTGTGCGGCAGGGGGCCGGCGAGCAGTACTTC. Translation gives CASSVRQGAGEQYF.

The rearrangement uses TRBV20-1 and TRBJ2-1; 10 bases are shared with TRBD2. Germline trimming cut 1 base from V and 0 bases from J; bases unmatched to any gene: 12. Germline assignment: CDR1 DFQATT and CDR2 SNEGSKA (reference sequence). This CDR3 spans 19 amino acids. Here the CDR3 DNA reads TGCAGTGCTAGAGTAGGACTAGCGGCCCAATCCAACTCCTACAATGAGCAGTTCTTC. Its translation: CSARVGLAAQSNSYNEQFF.

There are a few counts of this clonotype. This sequence joins TRBV6-2 or TRBV6-3 and TRBJ2-3; 8 nucleotides line up with TRBD2. This CDR3 spans 15 amino acids. V lost 2 bases, J lost 3 bases, and 4 bases stayed unmatched. Germline loops: CDR1 MNHEY, CDR2 SVGEGT. CDR3 residues: CASSYGSGKTDTQYF. CDR3 nucleotides: TGTGCCAGCAGTTACGGTAGCGGGAAGACAGATACGCAGTATTTT.

V and J are TRBV20-1 and TRBJ2-1; 11 nucleotides line up with TRBD1. The length of the CDR3 is 12 residues. Germline V CDR1 and CDR2: DFQATT, SNEGSKA (reference sequence). The CDR3 region is CSGQGAGNEQFF. Written as DNA, the CDR3 is TGCAGCGGACAGGGGGCTGGCAATGAGCAGTTCTTC.

The DNA of the CDR3 is TGTGCCAGCAGCAAGAGCGGGAGGGCCTCCTACAATGAGCAGTTCTTC. This encodes CASSKSGRASYNEQFF. J is TRBJ2-1 and V is TRBV5-6; 10 nucleotides agree with TRBD2. Germline CDR1 and CDR2: SGHDT and YYEEEE. Losses at the gene ends were 4 bases for V and 0 bases for J; bases not matched to a gene: 4. This CDR3 has 16 residues.

This clonotype turned up a few times. The chain has TRBV5-1 and TRBJ2-1; a possible D gene is TRBD1 (6 bases). CDR3 length: 17 amino acids. Germline V gene lookup returns CDR1 SGHRS and CDR2 YFSETQ. V shed 7 bases and J shed 4 bases, with 24 bases lying between them. CDR3 sequence (DNA): TGCGCCAGCGCCGCGCTCCTCCGAAGGGACACTTACAATGAGCAGTTCTTC. Its translation is CASAALLRRDTYNEQFF.